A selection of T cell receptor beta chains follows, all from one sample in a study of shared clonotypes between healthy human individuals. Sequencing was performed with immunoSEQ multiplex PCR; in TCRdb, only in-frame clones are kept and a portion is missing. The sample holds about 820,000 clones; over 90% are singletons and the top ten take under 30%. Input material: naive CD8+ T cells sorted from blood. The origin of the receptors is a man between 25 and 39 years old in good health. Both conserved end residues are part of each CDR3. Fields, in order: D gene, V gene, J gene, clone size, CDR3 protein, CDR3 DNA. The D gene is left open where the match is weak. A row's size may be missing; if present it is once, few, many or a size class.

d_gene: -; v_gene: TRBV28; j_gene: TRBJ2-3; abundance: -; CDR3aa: CASSTRTVTDTQYF; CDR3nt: TGTGCCAGCAGCACCAGAACGGTCACAGATACGCAGTATTTT
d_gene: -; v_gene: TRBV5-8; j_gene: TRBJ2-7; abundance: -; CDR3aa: CASSLVGSYEQYF; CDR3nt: TGTGCCAGCAGCTTGGTAGGGTCCTACGAGCAGTACTTC
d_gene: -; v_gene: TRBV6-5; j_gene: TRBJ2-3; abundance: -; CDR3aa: CASSSLLGTDTQYF; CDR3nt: TGTGCCAGCAGTTCCTTGCTCGGGACAGATACGCAGTATTTT
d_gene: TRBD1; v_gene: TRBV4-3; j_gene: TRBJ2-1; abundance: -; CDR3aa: CASSQAGTGNAYNEQFF; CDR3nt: TGCGCCAGCAGCCAAGCAGGGACAGGGAATGCCTACAATGAGCAGTTCTTC
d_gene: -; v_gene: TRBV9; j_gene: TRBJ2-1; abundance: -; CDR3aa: CASGRSNEQFF; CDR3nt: TGTGCCAGCGGTCGGAGTAATGAGCAGTTCTTC
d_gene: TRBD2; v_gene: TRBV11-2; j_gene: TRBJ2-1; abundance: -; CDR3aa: CASSLGTSGNNEQFF; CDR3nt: TGTGCCAGCAGCTTAGGAACTAGCGGAAACAATGAGCAGTTCTTC
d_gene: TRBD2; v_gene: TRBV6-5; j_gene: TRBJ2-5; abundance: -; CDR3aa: CASSSVLAGLETQYF; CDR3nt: TGTGCCAGCAGTTCCGTACTAGCGGGACTGGAGACCCAGTACTTC
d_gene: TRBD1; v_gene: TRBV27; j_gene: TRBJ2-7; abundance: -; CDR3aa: CASSLGQGPYEQYF; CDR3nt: TGTGCCAGCAGTTTGGGACAGGGGCCTTACGAGCAGTACTTC
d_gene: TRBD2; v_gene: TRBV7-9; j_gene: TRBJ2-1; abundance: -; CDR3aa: CASSSGLAGLTYNEQFF; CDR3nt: TGTGCCAGCAGCTCGGGACTAGCGGGATTAACGTACAATGAGCAGTTCTTC
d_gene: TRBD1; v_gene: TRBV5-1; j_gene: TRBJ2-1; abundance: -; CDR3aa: CASTIGQGEDSYNEQFF; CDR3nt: TGCGCCAGCACTATAGGACAGGGGGAAGATTCCTACAATGAGCAGTTCTTC
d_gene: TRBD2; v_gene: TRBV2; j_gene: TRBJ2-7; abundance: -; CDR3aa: CASSGGTSGSQYEQYF; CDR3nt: TGTGCCAGCAGTGGAGGTACTAGCGGGAGTCAATACGAGCAGTACTTC
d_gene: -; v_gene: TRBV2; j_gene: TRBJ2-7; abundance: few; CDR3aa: CASRGRVYEQYF; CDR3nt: TGTGCCAGCAGAGGGAGAGTCTACGAGCAGTACTTC
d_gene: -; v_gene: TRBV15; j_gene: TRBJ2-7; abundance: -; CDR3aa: CATSRAGRAYEQYF; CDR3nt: TGTGCCACCAGCAGAGCTGGCAGAGCCTACGAGCAGTACTTC
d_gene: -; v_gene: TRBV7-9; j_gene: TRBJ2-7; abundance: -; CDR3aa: CASSLVGGQNSYEQYF; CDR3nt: TGTGCCAGCAGCTTAGTAGGGGGGCAGAACTCCTACGAGCAGTACTTC
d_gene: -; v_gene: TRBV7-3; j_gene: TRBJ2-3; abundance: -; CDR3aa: CASSLNGIGDTQYF; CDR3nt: TGTGCCAGCAGCTTAAATGGTATAGGAGATACGCAGTATTTT
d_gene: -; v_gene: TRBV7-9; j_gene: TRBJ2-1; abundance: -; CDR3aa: CASSQDPHNEQFF; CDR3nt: TGTGCCAGCAGCCAGGACCCCCACAATGAGCAGTTCTTC
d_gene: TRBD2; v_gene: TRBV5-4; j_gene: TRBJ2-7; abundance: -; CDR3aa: CASSLGLAGGVYEQYF; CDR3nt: TGTGCCAGCAGCCTCGGACTAGCGGGAGGGGTTTACGAGCAGTACTTC
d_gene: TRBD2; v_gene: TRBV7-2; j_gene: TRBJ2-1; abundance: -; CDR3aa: CASSSPRTGGYYEQFF; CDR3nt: TGTGCCAGCAGCTCACCCAGGACGGGAGGATATTATGAGCAGTTCTTC
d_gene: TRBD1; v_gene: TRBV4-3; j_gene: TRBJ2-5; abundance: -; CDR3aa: CASSQATGDQETQYF; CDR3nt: TGCGCCAGCAGCCAGGCTACAGGGGACCAAGAGACCCAGTACTTC
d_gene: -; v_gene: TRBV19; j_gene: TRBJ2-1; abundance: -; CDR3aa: CASSIGLGQHNEQFF; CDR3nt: TGTGCCAGTAGTATTGGGTTAGGGCAGCACAATGAGCAGTTCTTC
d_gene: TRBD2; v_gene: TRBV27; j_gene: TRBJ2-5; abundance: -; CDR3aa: CASSLGTSGRRETQYF; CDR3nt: TGTGCCAGCAGTCTTGGGACTAGCGGGAGGCGGGAGACCCAGTACTTC
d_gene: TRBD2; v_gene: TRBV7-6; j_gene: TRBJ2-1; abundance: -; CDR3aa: CASSLLTSVNNEQFF; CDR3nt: TGTGCCAGCAGCTTACTGACTAGCGTTAACAATGAGCAGTTCTTC
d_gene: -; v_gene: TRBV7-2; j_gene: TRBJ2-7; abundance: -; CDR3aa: CASSLGSYEQYF; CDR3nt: TGTGCCAGCAGCTTAGGTAGTTACGAGCAGTACTTC
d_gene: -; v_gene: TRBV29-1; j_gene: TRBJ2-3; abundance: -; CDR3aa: CSVEGSPQTGDTDTQYF; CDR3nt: TGCAGCGTTGAAGGTTCCCCCCAAACGGGAGACACAGATACGCAGTATTTT
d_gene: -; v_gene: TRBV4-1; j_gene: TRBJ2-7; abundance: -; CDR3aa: CASSQVATGATYEQYF; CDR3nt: TGCGCCAGCAGCCAAGTCGCTACCGGGGCCACCTACGAGCAGTACTTC
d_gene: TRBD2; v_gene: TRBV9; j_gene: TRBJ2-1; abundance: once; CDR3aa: CASSSRPGLAGDEQFF; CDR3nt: TGTGCCAGCAGCTCAAGACCGGGACTAGCGGGGGACGAGCAGTTCTTC
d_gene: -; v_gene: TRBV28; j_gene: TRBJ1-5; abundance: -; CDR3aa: CASSLMAGSQPQHF; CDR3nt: TGTGCCAGCAGTTTAATGGCAGGGTCCCAGCCCCAGCATTTT